This TCR beta chain was documented in a study of blood T cell repertoires in COVID-19 (dated by TCRdb to about 2020). Some background on the complete study: The collaborator samples originated in the United States, Italy and Spain and spanned the acute and convalescent phases of COVID-19. The prospective study material was composed of cDNA or gDNA derived from T cells, B-cell-depleted T cells, or PBMCs. Deeply sampled blood TCRbeta repertoires from subjects exposed to, actively infected with, or recovered from COVID-19 were included in the dataset. A freely available public database, intended as a resource for researchers studying the immune response to SARS-CoV-2, is where the repertoires were released. The samples were drawn from the first 160 participants of the ongoing ImmuneRACE study and from 1,254 subjects provided by 6 global collaborators. Nearly every sample came with metadata listing a de-identified subject ID, COVID-19 status, age in years and sex. Where HLA class I and class II types were available, the types were taken from metadata supplied by the sample provider, not from assay-based typing. Beyond this particular receptor, the publication reports: The amount of clinical and demographic metadata varied by source and participant and was provided uncurated.

Of note for this clone: There is no known antigen for this receptor. It has no much larger one-base neighbor in the sample; base qualities were not kept.

Each collaborating institution followed its own protocols to collect whole blood in K2EDTA tubes. For TCRbeta analysis, collaborators shipped samples as frozen whole blood, isolated PBMCs, or DNA extracted from either of those sample types. Counted from cysteine to phenylalanine, this CDR3 has 17 amino acids. Only the CDR3 portion is preserved as DNA: 51 bases, with reading frame beginning at the first base. Compared with germline, V lacks 1 base and J lacks 5 bases; bases without a gene match: 7. The germline V gene specifies SGHAT as CDR1 and FQNNGV as CDR2. The immunoSEQ Assay, a bias-controlled multiplex PCR, was used to amplify TCRbeta CDR3 regions from genomic DNA. The authors' pipeline ran thus. Within the assay, amplification of reference gene primers was used to estimate how many nucleated cells each sample contained. To quantify the absolute abundance of each unique TCRbeta CDR3 rearrangement, sequence reads were collapsed and filtered. For each sample, productive Simpson clonality was calculated as the square root of Simpson's diversity index across productive rearrangements. TCRdb stores this immuneACCESS table with in-frame sequences only. Part of the clones is absent; in the studies checked, under half of the shortfall reflects unresolved V genes, and no reason is known for the rest. The V and J calls and the clone size are those of that table, but D and trimming were determined from the DNA. The sample table lists 150,000 to 200,000 clones, 88% of them with a count of one. 4% to 5% of the sample is in the top ten clones.

The TCR comes from a human donor in a cohort sampled during active COVID-19. The sequencing sample was made of peripheral blood. This sequence uses TRBV11-2 and TRBJ2-5; 13 central bases correspond to TRBD2. CDR3 sequence: CASSLVALAGGLETQYF. The DNA is TGTGCCAGCAGCTTAGTCGCACTAGCGGGGGGGCTTGAGACCCAGTACTTC.